This TCR beta chain emerged from a study of T cell responses to AZD1222 COVID-19 vaccine. Concerning this clone itself: Antigen specificity is unknown.

Findings and caveats of the study: Close to half of spike-specific TCRs reportedly recognize unmutated variant regions. Only after the peak T cell response were repertoires sampled.

TCRdb's copy holds only in-frame clones and misses some; the assay was immunoSEQ multiplex PCR. This sample's table has more than 110,000 clones. Losses at the gene ends were 5 bases for V and 2 bases for J; bases not matched to a gene: 4. Germline values: CDR1 LGHDT, CDR2 YNNKEL (reference sequence). The CDR3 totals 15 residues. Source material: peripheral blood. V usage is TRBV3-1 (or the pseudogene TRBV3-2) and J usage is TRBJ2-1, with 9 bases fitting TRBD1. The TCR sequence derives from an adult in good health. The DNA of the CDR3 is TGTGCCAGCAGCTACCGACAGGGGGCCTACAATGAGCAGTTCTTC. It specifies CASSYRQGAYNEQFF.